These 28 T cell receptor beta chains share one sample of origin, sequenced in a study of HIV-infected patients and healthy controls. Antiretroviral therapy had run roughly three months, about 14 weeks, before follow-up blood collection. The repertoire came from unfractionated whole blood and reflected all unsorted peripheral T cells. Alpha and beta constant-region primers primed reverse transcription of about 470 ng RNA. Using multiplexing indices, alpha and beta chain libraries were generated apart by chain-specific third strand synthesis. TCRdb used MiXCR to reprocess the 5' RACE reads, holding one entry per CDR3 protein. Here the sample spans roughly 18,000 distinct CDR3 sequences, roughly 7.9% being singletons. The sequences come from blood, collected during antiretroviral therapy. These TCRs come from an adult with HIV infection.

This clonotype was picked up many times. The chain recombines TRBV20-1 with TRBJ2-2; TRBD1 matches at 8 bases. Germline V lookup: CDR1 DFQATT, CDR2 SNEGSKA (reference sequence). This CDR3 is built from 14 residues. Trimming removed 2 bases from V and 7 bases from J; junction bases left unmatched: 6. Written as DNA, the CDR3 is TGCAGTGCTAGACGGGACAGGATGATCGGGGAGCTGTTTTTT. Protein sequence: CSARRDRMIGELFF.

This clonotype was found many times. The rearrangement uses TRBV11-2 and TRBJ2-7; TRBD1 aligns across 7 bases. This CDR3 is 13 amino acids long. CDR1 is SGHAT and CDR2 is FQNNGV in the germline V gene. V dropped 5 bases and J dropped 5; count of bases not matched to a gene: 6. The CDR3 DNA is TGTGCCAGCAGCCACAGGGGTTCCCACGAGCAGTACTTC. It encodes CASSHRGSHEQYF. Based on the CDR3 plus reference TRBV11-2 and TRBJ2-7, the full variable domain is EAGVAQSPRYKIIEKRQSVAFWCNPISGHATLYWYQQILGQGPKLLIQFQNNGVVDDSQLPKDRFSAERLKGVDSTLKIQPAKLEDSAVYLCASSHRGSHEQYFGPGTRLTVT.

At least ten counts were recorded for this clonotype. The chain couples TRBV3-1 to TRBJ1-1, with D possibly being TRBD1 (5 bases). Trimming took off 1 base at V and 11 bases at J, with 14 bases between the two ends. Per germline, CDR1 LGHDT and CDR2 YNNKEL (reference sequence). The CDR3 runs to 13 residues. CDR3 DNA sequence: TGTGCCAGCAGCCAAGTCCGACCGAACAGGGCTTTCTTT. Its translation is CASSQVRPNRAFF.

In this sample, this clonotype turned up once. With a much larger clone just one base away, this may be a read error. The chain recombines TRBV19 with TRBJ1-1; no firm D call. The germline V gene encodes CDR1 LNHDA and CDR2 SQIVND (reference sequence). The CDR3 covers 14 residues. The CDR3 loop reads CTSSTTRMNTEAFF. Here the CDR3 DNA reads TGTACCAGTAGTACCACTCGGATGAACACTGAAGCTTTCTTT.

This sequence joins TRBV6-1 and TRBJ1-4; D is perhaps TRBD1 (5 bases). V dropped 2 bases and J dropped 2 bases, with 15 bases sitting between them. Germline CDR1 is MNHNS and CDR2 is SASEGT. The CDR3 has 17 amino acids. The DNA for the CDR3 is TGTGCCAGCAGTGAATTGGGGGTGGCGCCGACTAATGAAAAACTGTTTTTT. The encoded protein is CASSELGVAPTNEKLFF.

Ten or more counts support this clonotype. The CDR3: CASSFPGARQPQHF. DNA for the CDR3: TGTGCCAGTAGTTTCCCAGGGGCAAGGCAGCCCCAGCATTTT. The rearrangement links TRBV19 to TRBJ1-5, with a possible D match to TRBD1 (6 bases). Per germline, CDR1 LNHDA and CDR2 SQIVND (reference sequence). The V end lost 5 bases, the J end lost 7 bases, and 15 bases lay between the germline ends. This CDR3 spans 14 amino acids.

This clonotype was observed many times. The chain is built from TRBV20-1 and TRBJ2-3, with 10 bases identical to TRBD2. This CDR3 contains 16 residues. Germline V gene data show CDR1 as DFQATT and CDR2 as SNEGSKA (reference sequence). The V gene end was trimmed by 0 bases and the J gene end by 1 base; junction bases not matched to a gene: 4. The CDR3 region has the DNA TGCAGTGCTAGAGATCCCGGGACTAGCGGCACAGATACGCAGTATTTT. It specifies CSARDPGTSGTDTQYF.

V gene TRBV27 combines with J gene TRBJ2-1, with D tentatively TRBD2 (5 bases). This CDR3 is built from 16 residues. Germline V gives CDR1 MNHEY, CDR2 SMNVEV (reference sequence). Deletions cut 1 base from V and 6 bases from J, with 16 bases between. The chain's CDR3 is CASSLFLVPAGNEQFF. The CDR3 nucleotides read TGTGCCAGCAGTTTATTTCTAGTACCGGCGGGCAATGAGCAGTTCTTC.

This clonotype was counted at least ten times. The chain employs TRBV19 and TRBJ2-3, with a weak D call TRBD1 (6 bases). Between the trimmed V and J ends, which lost 3 bases and 6 bases, there was a span of 13 bases. Germline V gives CDR1 LNHDA, CDR2 SQIVND (reference sequence). The CDR3 runs 14 residues. DNA for the CDR3: TGTGCCAGTAGTATGGGACACAGGACGGATACGCAGTATTTT. Translated, it gives CASSMGHRTDTQYF.

This clonotype has only a few counts. The rearrangement links TRBV6-1 to TRBJ1-2; 7 bases map to TRBD1. CDR1 is MNHNS, CDR2 SASEGT, per germline. The CDR3 spans 13 residues. V was pared by 7 bases and J by 2 bases, with 4 bases of the junction left unmatched. In DNA, the CDR3 is TGTGCCAGCACAGACAGGGAGAACTATGGCTACACCTTC. This sequence encodes CASTDRENYGYTF.

Many counts were recorded for this clonotype. The V and J genes are TRBV7-9 and TRBJ1-5; 8 nucleotides line up with TRBD1. Trimming took 5 bases from V and 3 from J; bases not matched to a gene: 3. From germline, CDR1 is SEHNR and CDR2 FQNEAQ (reference sequence). CDR3 size: 14 residues. The CDR3 coding sequence is TGTGCCAGCAGCGGACAGGGTTCCAATCAGCCCCAGCATTTT. Translated, it gives CASSGQGSNQPQHF.

Only a few counts were recorded for this clonotype. V usage is TRBV6-5 and J usage is TRBJ1-1, with a tentative D call TRBD1 (5 bases). Germline V gives CDR1 MNHEY, CDR2 SVGAGI. V was cut by 5 bases and J by 1 base, with 5 bases left in between. This CDR3 region has 12 residues. The CDR3 sequence is CASSTGNTEAFF. The CDR3 coding sequence is TGTGCCAGCAGTACAGGGAACACTGAAGCTTTCTTT.

The sample holds many counts of this clonotype. The chain uses TRBV9 and TRBJ2-7; possibly TRBD2 for D (5 bases). CDR1 SGDLS and CDR2 YYNGEE come from the germline V gene. The CDR3 consists of 15 residues. The V and J ends lost 0 bases and 2 bases respectively, with 12 bases between them. Here the CDR3 reads CASSVEDYPTYEQYF. The CDR3 DNA reads TGTGCCAGCAGCGTAGAAGACTATCCCACCTACGAGCAGTACTTC.

Ten or more counts support this clonotype. The chain recombines TRBV25-1 with TRBJ1-6; 7 bases agree with TRBD1. The germline gives CDR1 MGHDK, CDR2 SYGVNS. The CDR3 runs to 13 residues. V was pared by 8 bases and J by 9 bases, with 7 bases of the junction left unmatched. The CDR3 DNA sequence: TGTGCCAGCGCAGACAGGGTTGGTTCACCCCTCCACTTT. This sequence encodes CASADRVGSPLHF.

This clonotype occurred many times. The V and J genes are TRBV11-2 and TRBJ1-4; a weak D match, TRBD1 (5 bases). The V end lost 4 bases, the J end lost 8 bases, and 17 bases lay between the germline ends. This CDR3 is 15 amino acids long. CDR1 and CDR2 from the germline V gene are SGHAT and FQNNGV. The CDR3 spells CASSSRDSWGEKLFF. The CDR3 DNA reads TGTGCCAGCAGCTCGCGGGACTCGTGGGGGGAAAAACTGTTTTTT.

This clonotype occurred many times. The chain has TRBV5-4 and TRBJ2-5, with 14 bases lining up with TRBD2. V lost 2 bases to trimming and J lost 5 bases; unmatched junction nucleotides: 8. Germline values: CDR1 SGHNT, CDR2 YYREEE (reference sequence). The CDR3 is made up of 17 amino acids. CDR3 sequence reads: CASSFKGLAGGVETQYF. As DNA, the CDR3 is TGTGCCAGCAGCTTTAAAGGACTAGCGGGAGGAGTCGAGACCCAGTACTTC.

This clonotype was observed at least ten times. The chain has TRBV11-2 and TRBJ2-7, with 9 bases lining up with TRBD1. V shed 4 bases, J shed 6 bases, and the junction held 7 bases outside the gene matches. The length of the CDR3 is 14 residues. Germline V gene data show CDR1 as SGHAT and CDR2 as FQNNGV. This chain's CDR3 is CASSSPGQGGEQYF. The CDR3 DNA sequence: TGTGCCAGCAGCTCGCCGGGACAGGGCGGCGAGCAGTACTTC.

This clonotype was counted ten times or more. V usage is TRBV5-1 and J usage is TRBJ2-2; the D gene is possibly TRBD2 (5 bases). In germline, CDR1 is SGHRS, CDR2 YFSETQ. V was cut by 4 bases and J by 0 bases, with 13 bases left in between. CDR3 size: 16 residues. CDR3 protein: CASSVRDLANTGELFF. DNA for the CDR3: TGCGCCAGCAGCGTCCGGGATCTGGCGAACACCGGGGAGCTGTTTTTT.

For this clonotype: A junction end diverges from the germline sequence, so it may reflect a read error. This rearrangement joins TRBV10-3 to TRBJ2-3; TRBD2 is a possible D gene (6 bases). CDR1 and CDR2 (germline): ENHRY, SYGVKD. There are 14 residues in the CDR3. Here the CDR3 reads CSISWGVSTDTQYF. CDR3 DNA: TGTTCCATTTCGTGGGGGGTAAGCACAGATACGCAGTATTTT.

This clonotype was observed at least ten times. The gene calls are TRBV7-2 and TRBJ1-2, with 7 nucleotides matching TRBD1. This CDR3 is 14 amino acids long. V shed 5 bases and J 0 bases; nucleotides not matched to a gene: 3. CDR1 is SGHTA and CDR2 is FQGNSA in the germline V gene. This CDR3 reads CASSRTGTNYGYTF. The CDR3, as DNA: TGTGCCAGCAGCCGGACAGGAACTAACTATGGCTACACCTTC.

This clonotype was seen many times. The chain is built from TRBV29-1 and TRBJ1-5; 7 bases line up with TRBD1. V was clipped by 6 bases and J by 7 bases; unmatched bases: 9. From germline, CDR1 is SQVTM and CDR2 ANQGSEA. The CDR3 loop spans 13 amino acids. This CDR3 reads CSVAQGPDQPQHF. The DNA for the CDR3 is TGCAGCGTCGCACAGGGGCCAGACCAGCCCCAGCATTTT.

This clonotype was seen repeatedly, ten times or more. The rearrangement joins TRBV12-5 to TRBJ1-5; weak D call: TRBD1 (5 bases). CDR1 and CDR2 from the germline V gene are LGHNT and FRNRAP. The V gene lost 7 bases and the J gene lost 4 bases, with 11 bases spanning the gap. This CDR3 is 13 amino acids long. CDR3 DNA sequence: TGTGCTAGTGCTAAACAGGTTAATCAGCCCCAGCATTTT. Translation gives CASAKQVNQPQHF.

The chain recombines TRBV7-9 with TRBJ1-1; TRBD1 agrees at 7 bases. This CDR3 has 15 amino acids. Germline V gene sequence: CDR1 SEHNR, CDR2 FQNEAQ (reference sequence). With 5 bases clipped from V and 4 bases from J, the junction kept 10 bases outside the gene matches. The chain's CDR3 is CASSPWTGLATEAFF. CDR3 DNA sequence: TGTGCCAGCAGCCCTTGGACAGGTCTGGCCACTGAAGCTTTCTTT.

The rearrangement uses TRBV18 and TRBJ2-7, with 9 bases fitting TRBD1. This CDR3 has 14 residues. Germline trimming cut 6 bases from V and 3 bases from J; bases unmatched to any gene: 6. CDR1 KGHSH and CDR2 LQKENI come from the germline V gene. CDR3: CASSTVDRGYEQYF. The CDR3 bases are TGTGCCAGCTCTACGGTGGACAGGGGCTACGAGCAGTACTTC.

This clonotype was recorded once. This chain uses TRBV28 with TRBJ2-7; D remains ambiguous. This CDR3 has 14 amino acids. CDR1 is MDHEN, CDR2 SYDVKM, per germline. Trimming removed 3 bases at V and 7 bases at J, with 16 bases between. The CDR3 spells CASSFPLRVWEQYF. DNA for the CDR3: TGTGCCAGCAGTTTCCCGTTACGAGTATGGGAGCAGTACTTC.

This sequence joins TRBV18 and TRBJ1-3; 8 bases line up with TRBD1. The V gene's germline CDR1 is KGHSH and CDR2 LQKENI. With V trimmed by 3 bases and J by 0 bases, 4 bases remained unmatched. This CDR3 is 16 amino acids long. CDR3 in amino acids: CASSPGQGRSGNTIYF. The CDR3 nucleotides are TGTGCCAGCTCACCTGGACAGGGTCGCTCTGGAAACACCATATATTTT.

This clonotype was recorded at least ten times. The V and J genes are TRBV28 and TRBJ1-5, with 9 bases aligning to TRBD1. J lost 6 bases, V lost 4 bases, and 1 base had no gene match. The CDR3 spans 13 residues. Germline V gene data show CDR1 as MDHEN and CDR2 as SYDVKM. CDR3 nucleotides: TGTGCCAGCAGTTGGGACAGGGCTCAGCCCCAGCATTTT. Residues: CASSWDRAQPQHF.

This clonotype is labeled as medium-sized. The gene calls are TRBV4-2 and TRBJ1-6, with a tentative D call TRBD1 (5 bases). Per the germline V gene, CDR1 is LGHNA and CDR2 is YNFKEQ. With 1 base removed from V and 11 bases from J, the gap between germline ends came to 9 bases. The CDR3 is made up of 13 amino acids. DNA for the CDR3: TGTGCCAGCAGCCAAGCCAGGGAGGCACCCCTCCACTTT. Encoded protein: CASSQAREAPLHF.